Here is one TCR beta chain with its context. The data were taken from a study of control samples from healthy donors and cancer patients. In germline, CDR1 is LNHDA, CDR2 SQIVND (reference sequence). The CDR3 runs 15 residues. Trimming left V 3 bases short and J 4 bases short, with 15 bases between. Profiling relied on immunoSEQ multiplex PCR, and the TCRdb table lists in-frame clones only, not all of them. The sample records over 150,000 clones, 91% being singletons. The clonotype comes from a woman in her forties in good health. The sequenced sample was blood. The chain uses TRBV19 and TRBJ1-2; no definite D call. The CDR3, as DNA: TGTGCCAGTAGTATTATGGTCGACAAAAGCTATGGCTACACCTTC. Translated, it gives CASSIMVDKSYGYTF.